The source of this TCR beta chain is a study of OX40 agonist ivuxolimab in advanced cancers. Looking at the study overall: The costimulatory receptor OX40 (CD134) was targeted by ivuxolimab, a fully human IgG2 agonistic monoclonal antibody. Intravenous ivuxolimab was administered to patients every 2 weeks at six dose levels: 0.01, 0.1, 0.3, 1.5, 3 and 10 mg/kg. Among the 52 dose-escalation patients, about 19 had hepatocellular carcinoma, 15 or so melanoma, 9 renal cell carcinoma and 9 head and neck cancer. The dose-escalation cohort was 82.7% male with a mean age of approximately 60 years, ranging from roughly 23 to 79. Patients were allowed to have had prior anti-PD-1, anti-PD-L1 or anti-CTLA-4 therapy, and roughly two fifths of the dose-escalation patients had been treated with checkpoint inhibitors. Three dose-escalation patients achieved partial responses, one with hepatocellular carcinoma and two with cutaneous melanoma. Peripheral TCRbeta sequencing was intended to test whether TCR sequence diversity was altered and clonal T-cell expansion was caused by ivuxolimab. The monotherapy dose-escalation portion (N of about 57 patients) of the phase I ivuxolimab trial is reported in the paper. Study-wide findings and limitations: In the 0.1-3.0 mg/kg groups, partial responders had among the lowest normalized peripheral clonal expansion, particularly in CD8+ T cells. Which antigens the clonally expanded peripheral T cells were specific for was not determined. Low levels of normalized T-cell clonal expansion were also seen in some patients who did not respond. After ivuxolimab, more expanded clones were found on average in CD8+ T cells than in CD4+ T cells. At doses of 0.1 to 3.0 mg/kg, clonal expansion of both CD4+ and CD8+ blood T cells was observed from baseline to week 6.

Trimming accounts for 4 bases at V and 3 bases at J, while the number of junction bases matched to no gene is 5. The CDR3, cysteine through phenylalanine, is 15 amino acids long. Of the read, only the CDR3 DNA is kept; its 45 bases are in frame from base 1. Taken from the germline V gene (reference sequence), the CDR1 and CDR2 loops are MNHEY and SMNVEV. The trial excluded patients who had a history of autoimmune disease or who were on systemic immunosuppression. Peripheral blood for TCR sequencing was collected from all dose cohorts at baseline, on cycle 4 day 1, and on cycle 7 day 1. Samples were obtained from an open-label, multicenter, first-in-human phase I dose-escalation trial of ivuxolimab. Adults with locally advanced or metastatic head and neck squamous cell, hepatocellular, melanoma or renal cell carcinoma were enrolled in the trial. Before TCR sequencing, CD4+ and CD8+ T cells were separately sorted from peripheral blood.

A note on this clone: It lacks a known antigen. Base quality data are lacking; no much larger clone is found one base away.

For sequencing of the TCRbeta CDR3 region, genomic DNA was extracted from the sorted cells. TCRbeta CDR3 regions were sequenced using the immunoSEQ Assay. The source is immuneACCESS, and TCRdb retained only in-frame sequences with V and J called. Part of the clones is not carried over; for the studies checked, unresolved V genes explain less than half of this, and the remainder is unexplained. In all, the sample holds 50,000 to 65,000 clones, and about 87% of those were seen once. The ten largest clones capture about 2.7% of the sample. The sequencing here drew on CD4+ or CD8+ T cells sorted from blood, taken in a trial of the OX40 agonist ivuxolimab. The sequence was collected from an adult with an advanced solid tumor such as melanoma, head and neck, liver or kidney cancer. The chain uses TRBV27 and TRBJ2-7, and TRBD1 matches 11 of the central bases. In nucleotides, the sequence is TGTGCCAGCAGTTCGCCGGGACAGGGGGGCTACGAGCAGTACTTC. This sequence encodes CASSSPGQGGYEQYF.